This T cell receptor beta chain appears in the sequencing data of a study of shared T cell receptors in the human thymus. Per germline, CDR1 LGHNA and CDR2 YSLEER. V was pared by 0 bases and J by 9 bases, with 15 bases of the junction left unmatched. The CDR3 contains 18 residues. This clone is a singleton in its sample. Clones were read by immunoSEQ multiplex PCR, and TCRdb kept only the in-frame ones, dropping some. This sample has hundreds of thousands of clones, with approximately 87% found just once. The sample also formed part of further work on human thymus T cells. That work adds: Thymus tissue was removed during corrective cardiac surgery. There appeared to be biased usage of V and J genes in thymic and blood repertoires.

Sample: thymocytes. The rearrangement links TRBV4-3 to TRBJ2-3, with 10 bases fitting TRBD2. This clonotype was sampled from a boy in the first two years of life with a congenital heart defect. The CDR3: CASSQDGQVAGGEGTQYF. Written as DNA, the CDR3 is TGCGCCAGCAGCCAAGACGGTCAAGTAGCGGGGGGCGAGGGAACGCAGTATTTT.